The present entry profiles one TCR beta chain with its context. Its target is not known. MiXCR was run by TCRdb on the RACE reads, yielding one entry per CDR3 protein. The sample lists about 51,000 distinct CDR3 sequences, about a tenth occurring once. As for time point: pre-sensitization, week 0. Treatment defined: therapeutic diphenylcyclopropenone sensitization with weekly scalp DPC. Staff drew blood before applying each patch test. Alopecia patients deemed DPC-suitable, aged 18 to 70, excluding pregnancy. The CDR3 length is 13 residues. In germline, CDR1 is MNHEY, CDR2 SMNVEV (reference sequence). Trimming removed 6 bases from V and 0 bases from J, with 6 bases in between. The sample comes from a study of human T cells and chemical hapten exposure. Study background: DPC at 2% was the sensitizing agent, placed on approximately 2 cm by approximately 2 cm of upper inner arm skin. Study-wide findings and caveats: All donors were alopecia patients, so their immunity may differ from that of healthy people.

The specimen comprised whole blood, sampled in connection with sensitization to the hapten diphenylcyclopropenone (DPC). The clonotype comes from a middle-aged woman with alopecia areata. Some clones in this sample may be carry-over from other donors' samples. The rearrangement links TRBV27 to TRBJ1-5; the D is unclear. In DNA form, the CDR3 reads TGTGCCAGCAGCCCAGATAGCAATCAGCCCCAGCATTTT. It encodes CASSPDSNQPQHF.